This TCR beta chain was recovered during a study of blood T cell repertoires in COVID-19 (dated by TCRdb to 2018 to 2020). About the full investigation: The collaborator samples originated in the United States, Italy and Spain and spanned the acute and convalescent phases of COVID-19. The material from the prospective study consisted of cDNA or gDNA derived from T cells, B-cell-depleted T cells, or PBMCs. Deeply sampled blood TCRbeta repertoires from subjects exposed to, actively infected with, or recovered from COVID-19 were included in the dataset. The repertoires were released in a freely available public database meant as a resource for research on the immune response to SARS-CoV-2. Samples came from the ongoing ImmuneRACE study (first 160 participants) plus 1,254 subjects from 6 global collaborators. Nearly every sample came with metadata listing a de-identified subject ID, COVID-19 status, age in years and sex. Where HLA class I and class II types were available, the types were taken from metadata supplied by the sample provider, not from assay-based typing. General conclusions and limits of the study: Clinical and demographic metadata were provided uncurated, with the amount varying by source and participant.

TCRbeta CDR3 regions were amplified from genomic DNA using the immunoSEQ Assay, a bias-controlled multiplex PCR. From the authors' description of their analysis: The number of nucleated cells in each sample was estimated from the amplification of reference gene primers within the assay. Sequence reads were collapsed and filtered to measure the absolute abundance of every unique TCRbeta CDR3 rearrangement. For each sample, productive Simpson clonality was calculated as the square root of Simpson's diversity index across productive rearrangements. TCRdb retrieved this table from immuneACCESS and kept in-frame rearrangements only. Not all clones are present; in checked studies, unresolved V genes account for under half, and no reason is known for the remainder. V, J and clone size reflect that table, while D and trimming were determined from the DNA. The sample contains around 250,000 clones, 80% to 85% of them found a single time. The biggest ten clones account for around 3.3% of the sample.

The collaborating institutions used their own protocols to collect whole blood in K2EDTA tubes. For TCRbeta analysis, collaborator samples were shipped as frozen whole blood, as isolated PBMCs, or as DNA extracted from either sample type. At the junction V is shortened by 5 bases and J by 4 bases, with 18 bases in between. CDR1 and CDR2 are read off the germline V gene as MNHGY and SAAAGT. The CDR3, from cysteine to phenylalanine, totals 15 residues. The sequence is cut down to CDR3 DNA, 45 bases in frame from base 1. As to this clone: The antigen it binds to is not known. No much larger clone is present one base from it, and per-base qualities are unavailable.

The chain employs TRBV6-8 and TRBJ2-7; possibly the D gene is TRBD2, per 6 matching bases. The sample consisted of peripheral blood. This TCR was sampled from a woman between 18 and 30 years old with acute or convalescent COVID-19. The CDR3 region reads CASSTPPAGTYEQYF. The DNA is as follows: TGTGCCAGCAGTACCCCCCCCGCGGGAACATACGAGCAGTACTTC.